This TCR beta chain is from a study of shared clonotypes between healthy human individuals. For the study at large: Researchers assigned three CD4 naive, three CD4 memory, two CD8 naive and one CD8 memory plate to each donor. Study-level results: Sharing of clonotypes among donors was expected to vary with sequencing depth.

TCRdb's copy holds only in-frame clones and misses some; the assay was immunoSEQ multiplex PCR. The sample holds about 2.3 million clones, 80% to 95% seen once. In germline, CDR1 is ENHRY, CDR2 SYGVKD. CDR3 length: 17 residues. The V end lost 6 bases, the J end lost 0 bases, and 21 bases lay between the germline ends. Concerning this clone itself: Its specificity is not known.

Subsets obtained from CD4+ cells comprised CD45RA+ naive and CD45RA-negative memory cells. The TCR comes from a man younger than 35 in good health. Some clones in this sample may be carry-over from other donors' samples. The sample taken for sequencing was naive CD4+ T cells from PBMCs. Subset in this sample: CD45RA+ positively selected. The chain couples TRBV10-3 to TRBJ2-7; D gene unclear. CDR3 in amino acids: CAIRKHQEGVSSYEQYF. Here the CDR3 DNA reads TGTGCCATCAGGAAACACCAAGAAGGCGTAAGCTCCTACGAGCAGTACTTC.